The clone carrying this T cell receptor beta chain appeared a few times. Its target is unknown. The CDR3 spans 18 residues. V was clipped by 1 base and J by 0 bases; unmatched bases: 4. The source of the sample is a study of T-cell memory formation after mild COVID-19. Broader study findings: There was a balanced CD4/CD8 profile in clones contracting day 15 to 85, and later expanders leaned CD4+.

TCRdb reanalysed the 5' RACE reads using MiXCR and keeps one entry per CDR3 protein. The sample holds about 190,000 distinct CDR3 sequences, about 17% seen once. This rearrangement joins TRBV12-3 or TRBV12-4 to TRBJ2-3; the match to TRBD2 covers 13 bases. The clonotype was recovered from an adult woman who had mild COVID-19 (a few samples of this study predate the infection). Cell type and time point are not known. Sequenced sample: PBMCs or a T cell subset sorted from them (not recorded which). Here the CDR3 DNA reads TGTGCCAGCAGTTTAGGACTAGCGGGGGGTACTAGCACAGATACGCAGTATTTT. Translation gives CASSLGLAGGTSTDTQYF.